The T cell receptor beta chain described here comes from a study of blood T cell repertoires in COVID-19. Study-wide context: Samples taken during acute and convalescent COVID-19 were collected in the United States, Italy and Spain. Sources were T cells, B-cell-depleted T cells, or PBMCs; the material itself was cDNA or gDNA.

CDR3 size: 13 residues. V shed 6 bases and J shed 4 bases, with 12 bases lying between them. Germline V lookup: CDR1 MNHEY, CDR2 SVGAGI. During active infection, Seattle patients enrolled and were then monitored through disease. In the original processing: Estimation of nucleated cell counts was performed using reference gene primer amplification. Some clones are missing from TCRdb's copy, which holds only in-frame ones; the method was immunoSEQ multiplex PCR. From that table come the V and J calls and clone size; the DNA was used to work out D and trimming. Found here are some 220,000 clones, 65% to 90% of them singletons; the top ten hold about 2.4%.

This TCR was recovered from a woman in her 70s with COVID-19, enrolled during active disease. The chain employs TRBV6-5 and TRBJ1-1; unclear D gene. Sequencing was done on a sample of peripheral blood. Here the CDR3 reads CASSRIASTEAFF. The CDR3 nucleotides are TGTGCCAGCAGCCGCATTGCGAGCACTGAAGCTTTCTTT.